Sequencing of this T cell receptor (beta chain) was carried out in a study of blood T cells in healthy people across ages. A second about 7 to 12 cycle PCR used barcoded and J-beta primers. TCRdb re-called the 5' RACE reads through MiXCR, storing one row per CDR3 protein. The data show around 850,000 distinct CDR3 sequences, around 34% seen once. In its sample, this clonotype was seen a few times. The length of the CDR3 is 14 residues. CDR1 is MNHEY and CDR2 is SVGEGT in the germline V gene. With 7 bases clipped from V and 4 bases from J, the junction kept 7 bases outside the gene matches. This clonotype was sampled from a man between 18 and 35 years old in good health. Sequences were obtained from blood. V usage is TRBV6-2 or TRBV6-3 and J usage is TRBJ2-1; TRBD2 matches at 7 bases. The CDR3 DNA is TGTGCCAGCACAGGGCGGGAGACTTACAATGAGCAGTTCTTC. It encodes CASTGRETYNEQFF.